This T cell receptor (beta chain) is from a study of post-analysis software for immune sequencing data. Notes on the study in general: Patients with multiple sclerosis recorded significantly lower normalized Chao1 diversity than controls, the study found. Roughly five TRBV segments appeared more often in patients than in controls, and TRBV5-6, TRBV5-1 and TRBV20-1 were among these.

This clonotype was recorded only once. Its specificity is unknown. Presence of unique molecular identifiers characterized the TCR beta cDNA libraries. Around 500,000 cDNA molecules came from roughly 1 to 10 million T cells. MiXCR was run by TCRdb on the PCR reads, yielding one entry per CDR3 protein. The sample includes some 700,000 distinct CDR3 sequences, approximately 59% seen only once; the top ten take approximately 11%. V lost 6 bases to trimming and J lost 5 bases, with 18 bases between them. Germline CDR1 reads SGHRS; CDR2 reads YFSETQ. This CDR3 spans 15 amino acids. Material for sequencing was blood. This sequence joins TRBV5-1 and TRBJ2-1; tentatively, D is TRBD2 (6 bases). This receptor was identified in a girl aged 2 to 10 with multiple sclerosis. CDR3 in amino acids: CASKNGAGFHNEQFF. CDR3 DNA sequence: TGCGCCAGCAAGAATGGTGCGGGATTCCACAATGAGCAGTTCTTC.